Below are 27 T cell receptor beta chains sequenced from a single sample in a study of control samples from healthy donors and cancer patients. Some clones are missing from TCRdb's copy, which holds only in-frame ones; the method was immunoSEQ multiplex PCR. The table shows some 150,000 clones, with around 91% occurring only once. Material: blood. These receptors were taken from a woman younger than 45 in good health.

The chain employs TRBV3-1 (or the pseudogene TRBV3-2) and TRBJ1-6; D perhaps matches TRBD1 (5 bases). The V and J ends lost 3 bases and 4 bases respectively, with 7 bases between them. The germline V gene has CDR1 LGHDT and CDR2 YNNKEL (reference sequence). The CDR3 is 14 residues long. CDR3: CASSHGGYNSPLHF. The CDR3 coding sequence is TGTGCCAGCAGCCATGGGGGGTATAATTCACCCCTCCACTTT.

V gene TRBV14 combines with J gene TRBJ2-5; the D gene could be TRBD1 or TRBD2 (6 bases each). Germline CDR1 reads SGHDN; CDR2 reads FVKESK. The CDR3 has 17 residues. Trimming took off 0 bases at V and 5 bases at J, with 19 bases between the two ends. In nucleotides, the CDR3 is TGTGCCAGCAGCCAAGATTTTTCATTAGGGGGGTGGGAGACCCAGTACTTC. This translates into CASSQDFSLGGWETQYF.

This clone has only one observation. The rearrangement joins TRBV3-1 (or the pseudogene TRBV3-2) to TRBJ2-7; TRBD1 matches at 8 bases. The CDR3 spans 15 residues. CDR1 and CDR2 (germline): LGHDT, YNNKEL (reference sequence). V gave up 3 bases and J gave up 0 bases; unmatched junction bases: 4. CDR3 residues: CASSQGDRNSYEQYF. CDR3 sequence (DNA): TGTGCCAGCAGCCAGGGGGACAGGAACTCCTACGAGCAGTACTTC.

This rearrangement joins TRBV15 to TRBJ1-1; D may be TRBD1 (6 bases). Germline loops: CDR1 LNHNV, CDR2 YYDKDF (reference sequence). This CDR3 has 14 amino acids. V dropped 0 bases and J dropped 4 bases, with 9 bases sitting between them. The CDR3 DNA is TGTGCCACCAGCAGAGACCCGGGGGCCACTGAAGCTTTCTTT. The encoded protein is CATSRDPGATEAFF.

V is TRBV2 and J is TRBJ1-1; the D is unclear. The germline V and J ends were trimmed by 5 bases and 1 base, with 14 bases remaining between them. The CDR3 length is 15 residues. Germline assignment: CDR1 SNHLY and CDR2 FYNNEI. This CDR3 reads CASSKPHDPNTEAFF. The CDR3, as DNA: TGTGCCAGCAGTAAGCCCCACGACCCGAACACTGAAGCTTTCTTT.

The table lists this clone with a count of one. The genes are TRBV5-4 and TRBJ2-4; 9 bases fit TRBD2. J lost 2 bases, V lost 3 bases, and 6 bases had no gene match. The CDR3 extends over 16 amino acids. CDR1 and CDR2 (germline): SGHNT, YYREEE (reference sequence). The CDR3 sequence: CASSSGLAFTKNIQYF. As DNA, the CDR3 is TGTGCCAGCAGCTCCGGACTAGCGTTTACCAAAAACATTCAGTACTTC.

CDR3 DNA: TGTGCCAGCAGCTTAACAGGGGACACTGGAAACACCATATATTTT. It codes for CASSLTGDTGNTIYF. The J gene is TRBJ1-3, the V gene TRBV5-5; TRBD1 matches at 7 bases. The trim removed 2 bases at V and 2 bases at J, leaving 4 bases unmatched. The V gene's germline CDR1 is SGHKS and CDR2 YYEKEE (reference sequence). This CDR3 is 15 amino acids long.

This clone has just one count. V is TRBV5-4 and J is TRBJ2-1, with D uncertain. V gave up 5 bases and J gave up 5 bases, with 17 bases separating them. CDR1 is SGHNT, CDR2 YYREEE, per germline (reference sequence). The CDR3 is 15 amino acids. The CDR3 bases are TGTGCCAGCAGGCTCGAATCATCTTTCCACAATGAGCAGTTCTTC. Translated: CASRLESSFHNEQFF.

This clone has a single count. The chain uses TRBV7-9 and TRBJ2-3; 9 bases fit TRBD2. Per germline, CDR1 SEHNR and CDR2 FQNEAQ (reference sequence). V dropped 1 base and J dropped 1; count of bases not matched to a gene: 3. This CDR3 spans 16 amino acids. The CDR3 loop reads CASSLVASGGTDTQYF. Here the CDR3 DNA reads TGTGCCAGCAGCTTAGTGGCTAGCGGGGGCACAGATACGCAGTATTTT. Full variable domain (rest looked up from reference TRBV7-9 and TRBJ2-3): DTGVSQNPRHKITKRGQNVTFRCDPISEHNRLYWYRQTLGQGPEFLTYFQNEAQLEKSRLLSDRFSAERPKGSFSTLEIQRTEQGDSAMYLCASSLVASGGTDTQYFGPGTRLTVL.

This chain's CDR3 is CASSGSGRAWDTQYF. DNA of the CDR3: TGTGCCAGCAGTGGTAGCGGGAGGGCCTGGGATACGCAGTATTTT. The chain joins TRBV27 to TRBJ2-3; 11 bases fit TRBD2. Germline V CDR1 and CDR2: MNHEY, SMNVEV (reference sequence). The V segment lost 5 bases and the J segment 6 bases; nucleotides outside the gene matches: 7. CDR3 length equals 15 residues.

The rearrangement joins TRBV7-3 to TRBJ1-6, with unresolved D. Germline V gene lookup returns CDR1 SGHTA and CDR2 FQGTGA. The V end lost 0 bases, the J end lost 6 bases, and 9 bases lay between the germline ends. This CDR3 is 15 amino acids long. CDR3 coding DNA: TGTGCCAGCAGCTTAACAGGGATTATTAATTCACCCCTCCACTTT. Protein sequence: CASSLTGIINSPLHF. Filled out from reference TRBV7-3 and TRBJ1-6, the complete variable domain reads GAGVSQTPSNKVTEKGKYVELRCDPISGHTALYWYRQSLGQGPEFLIYFQGTGAADDSGLPNDRFFAVRPEGSVSTLKIQRTERGDSAVYLCASSLTGIINSPLHFGNGTRLTVT.

The chain combines TRBV21-1 with TRBJ1-5; the listed D gene, TRBD1, was not tested against the DNA. TRBV21-1 is tagged as a pseudogene. CDR3 size: 16 residues. The CDR3 nucleotides are TGTGCCAGCAGCAAAGTAACACCTTATAGCAATCAGCCCCAGCATTTT. It is translated as CASSKVTPYSNQPQHF.

The chain is built from TRBV7-9 and TRBJ2-7, with D perhaps assigned TRBD1 or TRBD2 (5 bases each). The V gene lost 3 bases and the J gene lost 1 base, with 13 bases spanning the gap. Germline V CDR1 and CDR2: SEHNR, FQNEAQ (reference sequence). The CDR3 sequence is 15 residues long. CDR3 nucleotides: TGTGCCAGCAGCTTCTCGGGACGACCTTCCTACGAGCAGTACTTC. This codes for CASSFSGRPSYEQYF.

This clone has only one observation. The genes are TRBV6-1 and TRBJ2-5; the D call may be TRBD1 or TRBD2 (5 bases each). Trimming removed 2 bases from V and 1 base from J, with 11 bases in between. The CDR3 has 15 amino acids. The germline V gene has CDR1 MNHNS and CDR2 SASEGT. This CDR3 is CASSEIAGTQETQYF. DNA of the CDR3: TGTGCCAGCAGTGAAATAGCAGGGACCCAAGAGACCCAGTACTTC.

This chain connects TRBV4-2 to TRBJ1-3; TRBD1 matches at 7 bases. This CDR3 region has 18 residues. CDR1 LGHNA and CDR2 YNFKEQ come from the germline V gene. V trimming: 2 bases; J trimming: 0 bases; junction bases outside the gene matches: 10. For the CDR3, the DNA is TGTGCCAGCAGCCAACCCCCCGGACAGGCACCCTCTGGAAACACCATATATTTT. This codes for CASSQPPGQAPSGNTIYF.

The rearrangement links TRBV3-1 (or the pseudogene TRBV3-2) to TRBJ1-6; perhaps TRBD1 as D (5 bases). Germline values: CDR1 LGHDT, CDR2 YNNKEL (reference sequence). The CDR3 runs to 15 residues. The V gene lost 3 bases and the J gene lost 2 bases, with 8 bases spanning the gap. CDR3 DNA sequence: TGTGCCAGCAGCCACCGACAGACCTATAATTCACCCCTCCACTTT. Protein sequence: CASSHRQTYNSPLHF.

The rearrangement links TRBV27 to TRBJ1-2; D uncertain. This CDR3 is 12 amino acids long. V shed 5 bases and J shed 4 bases, with 8 bases lying between them. Looked up from germline, CDR1 is MNHEY and CDR2 is SMNVEV (reference sequence). The CDR3 nucleotides are TGTGCCAGCAGTAAACCAGGCTATGGCTACACCTTC. Protein product: CASSKPGYGYTF.

The rearrangement links TRBV18 to TRBJ1-1, with D possibly TRBD1 on 6 matching bases. Trimming removed 0 bases at V and 0 bases at J, with 11 bases between. Per the germline V gene, CDR1 is KGHSH and CDR2 is LQKENI. CDR3 size: 16 residues. The CDR3 nucleotides are TGTGCCAGCTCACCACCCGGGGGGCGGATGAACACTGAAGCTTTCTTT. Protein product: CASSPPGGRMNTEAFF.

A word on this clone: The sample carries other DNA sequences with the same CDR3. This chain links TRBV6-4 with TRBJ2-3, with unresolved D. The germline V gene has CDR1 MRHNA and CDR2 SNTAGT. The length of the CDR3 is 13 residues. Trimming cost V 4 bases and J 1 base, with 6 bases left between them. CDR3 amino acids: CASSGSGTDTQYF. The CDR3 nucleotides read TGTGCCAGCAGTGGTTCGGGCACAGATACGCAGTATTTT.

The chain uses TRBV24-1 and TRBJ1-2; 12 bases align to TRBD1. Trimming cost V 5 bases and J 8 bases; bases outside gene matches: 8. In germline, CDR1 is KGHDR, CDR2 SFDVKD. CDR3 length: 15 amino acids. The CDR3 DNA reads as TGTGCCACCAGTGCCAGGGACAGGGGGCTAGGAGGCTACACCTTC. Amino acids: CATSARDRGLGGYTF.

The rearrangement joins TRBV29-1 to TRBJ2-7, with a tentative D call TRBD1 (6 bases). This CDR3 region has 12 residues. Germline lookup yields CDR1 SQVTM and CDR2 ANQGSEA. Trimming left V 7 bases short and J 1 base short, with 11 bases between. CDR3 bases: TGCAGCGCCCGTGGACAGTCCTACGAGCAGTACTTC. Its translation is CSARGQSYEQYF.

The gene calls are TRBV6-2 or TRBV6-3 and TRBJ1-4; D remains unclear. Trimming left V 0 bases short and J 4 bases short, with 18 bases between. CDR1 MNHEY and CDR2 SVGEGT come from the germline V gene. The CDR3 loop spans 18 amino acids. CDR3 nucleotide sequence: TGTGCCAGCAGTTACTCGGTATCGCGGTGGAACGATAATGAAAAACTGTTTTTT. Translating it yields CASSYSVSRWNDNEKLFF.

With regard to this clone: A read error may explain this, as a much larger clone is one base away. J is TRBJ1-1 and V is TRBV2; D is perhaps TRBD1 (6 bases). This CDR3 region has 13 residues. V was cut by 4 bases and J by 1 base, with 7 bases left in between. The V gene's germline CDR1 is SNHLY and CDR2 FYNNEI. CDR3 DNA: TGTGCCAGCAGTGTAGGGGGGAACACTGAAGCTTTCTTT. This encodes CASSVGGNTEAFF.

The V call is TRBV30, the J call TRBJ1-2, with D tentatively TRBD1 (5 bases). Germline CDR1 and CDR2: GTSNPN and SVGIG (reference sequence). V lost 3 bases, J lost 1 base, and 18 bases lay in between. CDR3 length: 16 residues. As DNA, the CDR3 is TGTGCCTGGAGGTTCAAACCGGGACTGGTTAACTATGGCTACACCTTC. This gives the protein CAWRFKPGLVNYGYTF.

As DNA, the CDR3 is TGTGCCAGCAGCCGAATAGCGGGAGGATCAGAGACCCAGTACTTC. Amino acids: CASSRIAGGSETQYF. The chain employs TRBV6-6 and TRBJ2-5, with 10 bases aligning to TRBD2. J was trimmed by 4 bases and V by 6 bases; bases with no gene match: 8. CDR3 length: 15 amino acids. Germline-derived CDR1 and CDR2 are MNHNY and SVGAGI (reference sequence).

This clone was recorded only once. The chain couples TRBV19 to TRBJ1-1; D uncertain. Germline loops: CDR1 LNHDA, CDR2 SQIVND (reference sequence). The CDR3 is 13 residues long. Trimming cost V 7 bases and J 0 bases, with 9 bases left between them. CDR3 region: CASTGLLNTEAFF. CDR3 coding DNA: TGTGCCAGTACCGGGTTGCTGAACACTGAAGCTTTCTTT.

This chain uses TRBV6-1 with TRBJ1-2; 7 bases fit TRBD1. Germline V gives CDR1 MNHNS, CDR2 SASEGT. The V gene end was trimmed by 2 bases and the J gene end by 3 bases; junction bases not matched to a gene: 3. This CDR3 spans 14 amino acids. DNA for the CDR3: TGTGCCAGCAGTGAATGGCAGGGGGACTATGGCTACACCTTC. Encoded protein: CASSEWQGDYGYTF.